A selection of T cell receptor beta chains follows, all from one sample in a study of T cell responses to AZD1222 COVID-19 vaccine. Profiling relied on immunoSEQ multiplex PCR, and the TCRdb table lists in-frame clones only, not all of them. The sample carries more than 150,000 clones, 85% to 95% recorded once. The source was peripheral blood, collected on day 0 of AZD1222 vaccination. All receptors come from an adult in good health. The CDR3 runs from the conserved cysteine through the conserved F or W. D genes are given only for firm matches. The listing skips clone size in some rows; elsewhere it reads once, few, many or a size class.

>NA|TRBJ2-2|TRBD2|TRBV11-2
TGTGCCAGCAGCTTGGCTAGCGGGAACACCGGGGAGCTGTTTTTT
CASSLASGNTGELFF
>NA|TRBJ2-3|TRBD1|TRBV18
TGTGCCAGCTCACCCCAAGGGACAGCCATGGATACGCAGTATTTT
CASSPQGTAMDTQYF
>NA|TRBJ1-4|NA|TRBV10-3
TGTGCCATCAGTGAGACAGGGACTAATGAAAAACTGTTTTTT
CAISETGTNEKLFF
>once|TRBJ2-7|TRBD1|TRBV7-9
TGTGCCAGCAGCCTCGGGGACAGTTACGAGCAGTACTTC
CASSLGDSYEQYF
>NA|TRBJ2-3|TRBD1|TRBV3-1/TRBV3-2
TGTGCCAGCAGCCCCAGGGGGAGATGGACAGATACGCAGTATTTT
CASSPRGRWTDTQYF
>NA|TRBJ1-4|TRBD1|TRBV4-1
TGCGCCAGCAGCCAAGGGGGACAGGGTAATGAAAAACTGTTTTTT
CASSQGGQGNEKLFF
>few|TRBJ1-1|NA|TRBV15
TGTGCCACCAGCAGACAGGGTTACAACACTGAAGCTTTCTTT
CATSRQGYNTEAFF
>few|TRBJ1-1|NA|TRBV13
TGTGCCAGCAGCTTATCAATCGGGGGAACGAACACTGAAGCTTTCTTT
CASSLSIGGTNTEAFF
>NA|TRBJ2-1|NA|TRBV4-1
TGCGCCAGCAGCCAAGAAGGATATGAGCAGTTCTTC
CASSQEGYEQFF
>NA|TRBJ2-7|NA|TRBV11-2
TGTGCCAGCAGCGGGACGGGACTGAACTCCTACGAGCAGTACTTC
CASSGTGLNSYEQYF
>medium-sized|TRBJ1-1|NA|TRBV5-4
TGTGCCAGCAGCCGATCGGGACGTTCGAACACTGAAGCTTTCTTT
CASSRSGRSNTEAFF
>NA|TRBJ1-1|NA|TRBV19
TGTGCCAGTATCACCGGGAACACTGAAGCTTTCTTT
CASITGNTEAFF
>NA|TRBJ1-2|NA|TRBV7-6
TGTGCCAGCAGCCCATCCTTGCAGGGTCTGGTCGGCTACACCTTC
CASSPSLQGLVGYTF
>NA|TRBJ2-7|NA|TRBV11-2
TGTGCCAGCAGCAGTGGGCCCTCCTACGAGCAGTACTTC
CASSSGPSYEQYF
>NA|TRBJ2-3|NA|TRBV11-2
TGTGCCAGCAGCAAACCCAGGGGTGCTAGCACAGATACGCAGTATTTT
CASSKPRGASTDTQYF
>NA|TRBJ1-3|NA|TRBV3-1/TRBV3-2
TGTGCCAGCAGCCCCACAGGCTCGTCTGGAAACACCATATATTTT
CASSPTGSSGNTIYF
>NA|TRBJ2-1|NA|TRBV29-1
TGCAGCGTTGAAGATGTGGGAGAGGCCTACAATGAGCAGTTCTTC
CSVEDVGEAYNEQFF
>NA|TRBJ1-1|NA|TRBV3-1/TRBV3-2
TGTGCCAGCAGCCGTCTCCCGGAGAGGGGCACTGAAGCTTTCTTT
CASSRLPERGTEAFF
>NA|TRBJ1-3|NA|TRBV12-5
TGTGCTAGTGGCACCGAGCTCGGAAACACCATATATTTT
CASGTELGNTIYF
>NA|TRBJ1-1|NA|TRBV27
TGTGCCAGCAGGAGGCTATCCGATCTGAACACTGAAGCTTTCTTT
CASRRLSDLNTEAFF
>NA|TRBJ2-7|TRBD2|TRBV4-2
TGTGCCAGCAGCCAAATACCCCATCTAGCGGGAGCTACGCACGAGCAGTACTTC
CASSQIPHLAGATHEQYF
>NA|TRBJ1-4|NA|TRBV29-1
TGCAGCGTCGTAACAGGGACATCAGGTCCTGAAAAACTGTTTTTT
CSVVTGTSGPEKLFF
>NA|TRBJ2-2|TRBD1|TRBV5-5
TGTGCCAGCACCGACAGGGTGTTTTACACCGGGGAGCTGTTTTTT
CASTDRVFYTGELFF
>NA|TRBJ2-3|TRBD2|TRBV28
TGTGCCAGCCTAGCGGACGTAGCTATAGATACGCAGTATTTT
CASLADVAIDTQYF
>NA|TRBJ1-5|NA|TRBV5-8
TGTGCCAGCAGCCCCGACAGACCAACATGGGACAATCAGCCCCAGCATTTT
CASSPDRPTWDNQPQHF
>NA|TRBJ1-2|NA|TRBV9
TGTGCCAGCAGCGTAGAGGATACAGGCCGCTATGGCTACACCTTC
CASSVEDTGRYGYTF
>NA|TRBJ1-2|NA|TRBV7-2
TGTGCCAGCAGCTTCGCTCCAGCCCGTTCGGATTATGGCTACACCTTC
CASSFAPARSDYGYTF
>NA|TRBJ1-5|TRBD1|TRBV19
TGTGCCAGTAGCCAACAGGGGGCTGTTTGGGGCAATCAGCCCCAGCATTTT
CASSQQGAVWGNQPQHF
>NA|TRBJ1-1|NA|TRBV7-2
TGTGCCAGCAGCTTTTCCACAGGTACAGCTTTCTTT
CASSFSTGTAFF
>NA|TRBJ1-2|NA|TRBV5-4
TGTGCCAGCAGCTCTGGATTTGGTTACACCTTC
CASSSGFGYTF
>NA|TRBJ2-7|NA|TRBV5-1
TGCGCCAGCAGCTTGGAAGGGGTTGGTGCCGTATACGAGCAGTACTTC
CASSLEGVGAVYEQYF
>NA|TRBJ2-1|NA|TRBV7-9
TGTGCCAGCAGCTTAGTGGGGTACAATGAGCAGTTCTTC
CASSLVGYNEQFF
>NA|TRBJ1-1|NA|TRBV9
TGTGCCAGCAGCGTCTGGGGGGCGATGGACACTGAAGCTTTCTTT
CASSVWGAMDTEAFF
>NA|TRBJ2-6|NA|TRBV7-9
TGTGCCAGCAGCCCCAGTGGGGCCAACGTCCTGACTTTC
CASSPSGANVLTF
>NA|TRBJ1-1|TRBD1|TRBV28
TGTGCCAGCAGTTTAGGGGACAGAGGTGAAGCTTTCTTT
CASSLGDRGEAFF
>NA|TRBJ1-6|NA|TRBV9
TGTGCCAGCAGCGCCACGCAGAGCTCCTATAATTCACCCCTCCACTTT
CASSATQSSYNSPLHF
>NA|TRBJ2-7|TRBD1|TRBV11-3
TGTGCCAGCAGCCTGGGACAGGGTAACGAGCAGTACTTC
CASSLGQGNEQYF
>NA|TRBJ2-2|NA|TRBV20-1
TGCAGTGCTAGTACAGACGGGAGCACCGGGGAGCTGTTTTTT
CSASTDGSTGELFF
>NA|TRBJ1-2|NA|TRBV6-2/TRBV6-3
TGTGCCAGCAGTGACACAAATAACTATGGCTACACCTTC
CASSDTNNYGYTF
>NA|TRBJ2-3|NA|TRBV19
TGTGCCAGTAGCTCCCCAGGGGACTATAGCACAGATACGCAGTATTTT
CASSSPGDYSTDTQYF
>NA|TRBJ2-1|NA|TRBV9
TGTGCCAGCAGCGTCGGAAGGAACAATGAGCAGTTCTTC
CASSVGRNNEQFF
>NA|TRBJ2-5|TRBD2|TRBV5-1
TGCGCCAGCAGCCGAGCACCGGCGGGGGGCGGCGAAGAGACCCAGTACTTC
CASSRAPAGGGEETQYF
>NA|TRBJ1-1|NA|TRBV7-9
TGTGCCAGCATCCCCAGCAAAGTACTGAACACTGAAGCTTTCTTT
CASIPSKVLNTEAFF
>few|TRBJ2-3|NA|TRBV5-1
TGCGCCAGCAGCTTGGAGGACGTTACAAGGGCAGATACGCAGTATTTT
CASSLEDVTRADTQYF
>NA|TRBJ1-2|NA|TRBV28
TGTGCCAGCAGTTTATGGGGGGGTAACTATGGCTACACCTTC
CASSLWGGNYGYTF
>once|TRBJ1-1|NA|TRBV14
TGTGCCAGCAGCCAAGTACGTCCTGAAGCTTTCTTT
CASSQVRPEAFF
>NA|TRBJ1-1|NA|TRBV19
TGTGCCAGTAGTATCAGGGGACCTAACACTGAAGCTTTCTTT
CASSIRGPNTEAFF
>NA|TRBJ2-1|NA|TRBV28
TGTGCCAGCACCGAGGCATGGGGGAGTGAGCAGTTCTTC
CASTEAWGSEQFF
>NA|TRBJ2-2|TRBD1|TRBV3-1/TRBV3-2
TGTGCCAGCAGCCAAGCGATAGGGGGACAGCCCAACACCGGGGAGCTGTTTTTT
CASSQAIGGQPNTGELFF
>NA|TRBJ1-1|NA|TRBV25-1
TGTGCCAGCAGTGAAGACCAGGAGTTCACTGAAGCTTTCTTT
CASSEDQEFTEAFF